This entry concerns a single T cell receptor beta chain. Its antigen remains unknown. Other nucleotide sequences from this sample produce the same CDR3. Selected positively for CCR7 and CD45RO-negative, naive CD8 cells excluded terminally differentiated effector memory CD45RA+ cells. These data originate in a study of shared clonotypes between healthy human individuals. The study, taken as a whole, reports: Relative to their counterparts shared across all four donors, non-shared clonotypes exhibited diminished generation probabilities. Some naive CD4 clonotypes, roughly 4.5%, turned up in common across several donors. Naive subsets generally exceeded memory subsets in estimated richness.

Sorted subsets were amplified in replicate PCRs using 200 ng DNA, 30,000 to 35,000 T cell genomes. The table came from immunoSEQ multiplex PCR; TCRdb's copy has only in-frame clones and leaves some out. The sample has about 2.1 million clones; roughly 93% are singletons. The specimen was naive CD8+ T cells from PBMCs. The clonotype originates from a man younger than 30 in good health. Some clones in this sample may be carry-over from other donors' samples.

Here the CDR3 reads CASSVGGSWDNEQFF. The CDR3 DNA reads as TGTGCCAGCAGCGTAGGCGGGAGTTGGGACAATGAGCAGTTCTTC. This sequence joins TRBV9 and TRBJ2-1, with 7 bases that match TRBD2. V dropped 0 bases and J dropped 5; count of bases not matched to a gene: 5. Germline CDR1 is SGDLS and CDR2 is YYNGEE. CDR3 length equals 15 residues.